This T cell receptor (beta chain) was sequenced in a study of blood T cell repertoires in COVID-19 (dated by TCRdb to about 2020). With regard to the full study: The collaborator samples originated in the United States, Italy and Spain and spanned the acute and convalescent phases of COVID-19. The sample metadata nearly always contained a de-identified subject ID, COVID-19 status, age in years and sex. Deeply sampled blood TCRbeta repertoires from subjects exposed to, actively infected with, or recovered from COVID-19 were included in the dataset. The material from the prospective study consisted of cDNA or gDNA derived from T cells, B-cell-depleted T cells, or PBMCs. The repertoires were made available in a free public database intended to serve as a resource for research on the immune response to SARS-CoV-2. The samples were drawn from the first 160 participants of the ongoing ImmuneRACE study and from 1,254 subjects provided by 6 global collaborators. HLA class I and class II types, where available, came from metadata supplied by the sample provider rather than from assay-based typing. The full study reports these points: The quantity of clinical and demographic metadata differed by source and by participant and was supplied without curation.

The CDR3, cysteine through phenylalanine, is 14 amino acids long. The sequence is cut down to CDR3 DNA, 42 bases in frame from base 1. CDR1 is given as SNHLY and CDR2 as FYNNEI, both from the germline V gene. V loses 1 base of germline sequence and J loses 1 base, and the interval between the two ends is 7 bases. TCRbeta CDR3 regions were amplified from genomic DNA using the immunoSEQ Assay, a bias-controlled multiplex PCR. The published analysis was carried out like this. Nucleated cell counts per sample were estimated from amplification of reference gene primers within the assay. To quantify the absolute abundance of each unique TCRbeta CDR3 rearrangement, sequence reads were collapsed and filtered. For each sample, productive Simpson clonality was calculated as the square root of Simpson's diversity index over productive rearrangements. TCRdb re-hosts the immuneACCESS table, in-frame sequences only. Its copies lack some clones; in the studies checked, an unresolved V gene accounts for under half of them, and the cause for the rest is not known. The V and J calls and clone size come from that table; D and trimming were worked out from the DNA. The sample yields about 240,000 clones; 82% were counted once. 9.5% to 15% of the sample comes from the top ten.

This clone was detected only a few times. Which antigen it targets is not known. The input lacks base qualities; no much larger clone sits a single base away. Distinct nucleotide sequences in the sample also encode this CDR3. The collaborating institutions used their own protocols to collect whole blood in K2EDTA tubes. For TCRbeta analysis, collaborator samples were shipped as frozen whole blood, as isolated PBMCs, or as DNA extracted from either sample type. The TCR originated in an older woman with active or convalescent COVID-19. Sequences were obtained from peripheral blood. The sequence is built from TRBV2 and TRBJ1-1, with no confident D gene call. This receptor carries the CDR3 CASSEGRRNTEAFF. The nucleotide sequence is given as TGTGCCAGCAGTGAAGGACGGAGGAACACTGAAGCTTTCTTT.